Sequencing of this T cell receptor beta chain was carried out in a study of radiotherapy plus CTLA-4 blockade in lung cancer. Sequenced by immunoSEQ multiplex PCR; TCRdb stores in-frame clones only, minus some. The sample consists of 60,000 to 85,000 clones, around nine tenths of them appearing once. About this clone: Antigen specificity is unknown.

Notes on the study in general: Reports identified early blood T cell clone dynamics, with interferon-beta, as the best response predictor.

Trimming took 1 base from V and 4 from J, leaving 5 bases between them. Germline assignment: CDR1 SGHVS and CDR2 FNYEAQ. The CDR3 length is 13 residues. Sequencing used peripheral blood, obtained from a patient treated with radiotherapy plus ipilimumab. The sequence derives from a human donor with non-small cell lung cancer who had stable disease on radiotherapy plus ipilimumab. The chain employs TRBV7-6 and TRBJ2-4; the D is unclear. The CDR3 DNA follows: TGTGCCAGCAGCTTAGGGATGAAAAACATTCAGTACTTC. It specifies CASSLGMKNIQYF.